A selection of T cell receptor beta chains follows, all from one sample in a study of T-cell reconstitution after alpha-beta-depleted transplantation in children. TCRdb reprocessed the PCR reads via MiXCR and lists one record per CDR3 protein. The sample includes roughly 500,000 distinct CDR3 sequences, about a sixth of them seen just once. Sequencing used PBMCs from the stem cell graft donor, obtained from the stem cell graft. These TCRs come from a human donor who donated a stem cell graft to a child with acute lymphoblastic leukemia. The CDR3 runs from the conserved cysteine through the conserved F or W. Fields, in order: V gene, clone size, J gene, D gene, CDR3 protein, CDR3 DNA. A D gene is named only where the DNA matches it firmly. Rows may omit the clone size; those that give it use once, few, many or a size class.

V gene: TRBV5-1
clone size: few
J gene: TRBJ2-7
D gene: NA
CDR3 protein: CASSIDRLLHYEQYF
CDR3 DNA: TGCGCCAGCAGCATCGACCGCCTACTCCACTACGAGCAGTACTTC

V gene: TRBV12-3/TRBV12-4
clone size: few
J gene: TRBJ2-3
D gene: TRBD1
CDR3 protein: CASRTTGGGDTQYF
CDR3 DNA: TGTGCCAGCAGGACTACAGGGGGAGGAGATACGCAGTATTTT

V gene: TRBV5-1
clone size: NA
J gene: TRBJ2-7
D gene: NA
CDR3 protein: CASSSDLHYEQYF
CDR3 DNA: TGCGCCAGCAGCTCGGACTTACACTACGAGCAGTACTTC

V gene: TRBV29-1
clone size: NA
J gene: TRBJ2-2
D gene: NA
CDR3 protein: CSVEGGGRTGELFF
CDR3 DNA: TGCAGCGTTGAGGGGGGAGGAAGAACCGGGGAGCTGTTTTTT

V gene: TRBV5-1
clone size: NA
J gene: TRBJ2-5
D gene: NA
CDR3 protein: CASSFRWEETQYF
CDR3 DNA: TGCGCCAGCAGCTTTAGGTGGGAGGAGACCCAGTACTTC

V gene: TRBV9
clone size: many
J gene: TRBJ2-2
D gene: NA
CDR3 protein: CASSVEGTGELFF
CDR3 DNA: TGTGCCAGCAGCGTAGAAGGTACCGGGGAGCTGTTTTTT

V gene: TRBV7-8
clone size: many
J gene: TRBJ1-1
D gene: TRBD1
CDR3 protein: CASSLVRDRLNTEAFF
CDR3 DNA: TGTGCCAGCAGCTTAGTCCGGGACAGGCTGAACACTGAAGCTTTCTTT

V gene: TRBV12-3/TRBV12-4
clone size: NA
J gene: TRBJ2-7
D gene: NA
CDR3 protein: CASRLTGDSSYEQYF
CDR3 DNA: TGTGCCAGCAGGTTAACGGGGGACAGCTCCTACGAGCAGTACTTC

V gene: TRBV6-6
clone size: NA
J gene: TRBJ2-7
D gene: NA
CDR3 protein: CASSYGSEEQYF
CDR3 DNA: TGTGCCAGCAGTTACGGGAGCGAGGAGCAGTACTTC

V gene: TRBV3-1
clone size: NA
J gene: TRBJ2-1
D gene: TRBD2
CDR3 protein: CASSQEIVAGGDEQFF
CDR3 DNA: TGTGCCAGCAGCCAAGAAATAGTAGCGGGAGGAGATGAGCAGTTCTTC

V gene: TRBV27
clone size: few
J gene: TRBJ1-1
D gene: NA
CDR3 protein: CASSSKQGRNTEAFF
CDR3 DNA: TGTGCCAGCAGCTCCAAACAGGGCCGGAACACTGAAGCTTTCTTT

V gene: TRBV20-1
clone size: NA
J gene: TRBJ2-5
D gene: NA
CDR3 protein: CSARDAVRVETQYF
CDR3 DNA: TGCAGTGCTAGAGATGCGGTCCGCGTGGAGACCCAGTACTTC

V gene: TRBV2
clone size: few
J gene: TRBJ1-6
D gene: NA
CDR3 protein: CASSERGGSNSPLHF
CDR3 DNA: TGTGCCAGCAGTGAGCGGGGGGGGAGTAATTCACCCCTCCACTTT

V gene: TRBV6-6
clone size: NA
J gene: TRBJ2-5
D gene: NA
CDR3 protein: CASSWAGQETQYF
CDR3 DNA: TGTGCCAGCAGTTGGGCTGGCCAAGAGACCCAGTACTTC

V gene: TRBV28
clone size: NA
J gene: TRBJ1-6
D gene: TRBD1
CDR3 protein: CASSSPGQGNSPLHF
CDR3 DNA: TGTGCCAGCAGTTCCCCGGGACAGGGAAATTCACCCCTCCACTTT

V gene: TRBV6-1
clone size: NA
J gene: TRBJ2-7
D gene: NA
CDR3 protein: CASSKDQGRAYEQYF
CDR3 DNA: TGTGCCAGCAGTAAAGATCAGGGTAGAGCCTACGAGCAGTACTTC

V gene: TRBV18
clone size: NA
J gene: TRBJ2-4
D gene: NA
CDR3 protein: CASSPGNIQYF
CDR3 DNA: TGTGCCAGCTCACCGGGGAACATTCAGTACTTC

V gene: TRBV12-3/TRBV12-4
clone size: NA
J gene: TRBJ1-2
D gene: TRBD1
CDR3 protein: CASSHARGDYGYTF
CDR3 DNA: TGTGCCAGCAGCCACGCCAGGGGGGACTATGGCTACACCTTC

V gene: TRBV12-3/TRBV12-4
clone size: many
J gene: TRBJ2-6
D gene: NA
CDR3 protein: CASRRTVFGANVLTF
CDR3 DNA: TGTGCCAGCAGACGGACAGTTTTTGGGGCCAACGTCCTGACTTTC

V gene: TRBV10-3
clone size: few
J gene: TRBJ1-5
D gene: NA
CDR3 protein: CATGNELGQFSVQPQHF
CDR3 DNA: TGTGCCACCGGGAACGAACTGGGGCAGTTTTCGGTTCAGCCCCAGCATTTT

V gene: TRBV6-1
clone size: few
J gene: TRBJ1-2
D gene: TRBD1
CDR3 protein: CASKGDSYGYTF
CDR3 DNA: TGTGCCAGCAAAGGGGACAGCTATGGCTACACCTTC

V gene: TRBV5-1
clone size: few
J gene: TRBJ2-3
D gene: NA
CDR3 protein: CASSSLGAPASGDTQYF
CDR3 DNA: TGCGCCAGCAGCTCGCTCGGCGCTCCCGCCTCCGGCGATACGCAGTATTTT

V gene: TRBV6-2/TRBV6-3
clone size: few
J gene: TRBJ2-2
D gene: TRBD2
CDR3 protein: CASSYSRGLLATNTGELFF
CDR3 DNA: TGTGCCAGCAGTTACTCGAGAGGGTTACTAGCGACGAACACCGGGGAGCTGTTTTTT

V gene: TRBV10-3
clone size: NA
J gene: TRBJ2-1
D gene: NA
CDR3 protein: CAISGGENSYNEQFF
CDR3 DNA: TGTGCCATCAGTGGTGGGGAAAACTCCTACAATGAGCAGTTCTTC

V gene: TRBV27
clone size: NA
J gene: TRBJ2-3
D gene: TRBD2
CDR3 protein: CASSLYLAGGIDTQYF
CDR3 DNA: TGTGCCAGCAGTTTATATCTAGCGGGAGGCATAGATACGCAGTATTTT

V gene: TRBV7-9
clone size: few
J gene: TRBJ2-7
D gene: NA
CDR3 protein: CASRASSGILHEQYF
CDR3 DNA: TGTGCCAGCAGAGCTTCATCCGGGATACTTCACGAGCAGTACTTC

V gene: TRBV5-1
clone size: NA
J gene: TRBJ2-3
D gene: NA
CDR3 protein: CASHSADTQYF
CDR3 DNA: TGCGCCAGTCACTCGGCAGATACGCAGTATTTT

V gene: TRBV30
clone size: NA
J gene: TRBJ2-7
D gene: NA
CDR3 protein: CAWRIGQLAYEQYF
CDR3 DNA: TGTGCCTGGAGAATTGGACAGCTGGCCTACGAGCAGTACTTC

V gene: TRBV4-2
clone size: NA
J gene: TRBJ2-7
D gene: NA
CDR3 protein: CASSQDGRYEQYF
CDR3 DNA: TGTGCCAGCAGCCAAGACGGGCGCTACGAGCAGTACTTC

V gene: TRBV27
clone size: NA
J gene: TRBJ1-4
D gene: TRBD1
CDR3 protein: CASRSRDRLKTNEKLFF
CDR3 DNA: TGTGCCAGCAGATCTCGGGACAGACTTAAAACTAATGAAAAACTGTTTTTT

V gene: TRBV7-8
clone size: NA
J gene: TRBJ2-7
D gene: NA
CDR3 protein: CASSIGVRYEQYF
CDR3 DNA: TGTGCCAGCAGCATTGGCGTCAGGTACGAGCAGTACTTC

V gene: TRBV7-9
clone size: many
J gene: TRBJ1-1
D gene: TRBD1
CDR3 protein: CASSPGQANTEAFF
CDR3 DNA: TGTGCCAGCAGCCCGGGACAGGCGAACACTGAAGCTTTCTTT

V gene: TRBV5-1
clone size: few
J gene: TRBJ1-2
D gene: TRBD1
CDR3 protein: CASSRGTGDNYGYTF
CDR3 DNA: TGCGCCAGCAGCCGCGGGACAGGTGATAACTATGGCTACACCTTC

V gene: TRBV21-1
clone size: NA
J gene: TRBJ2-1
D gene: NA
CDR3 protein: CASSKVRGPAASNEQFF
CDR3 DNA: TGTGCCAGCAGCAAAGTGAGGGGGCCCGCGGCGTCCAATGAGCAGTTCTTC

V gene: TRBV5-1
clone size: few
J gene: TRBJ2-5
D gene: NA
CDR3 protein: CASSSPPAVQETQYF
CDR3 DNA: TGCGCCAGCAGTTCCCCCCCAGCCGTACAAGAGACCCAGTACTTC

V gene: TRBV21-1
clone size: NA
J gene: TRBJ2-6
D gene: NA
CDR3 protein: CASRKGWRRVGANVLTF
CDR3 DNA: TGTGCCAGCCGCAAAGGTTGGAGGCGTGTGGGGGCCAACGTCCTGACTTTC

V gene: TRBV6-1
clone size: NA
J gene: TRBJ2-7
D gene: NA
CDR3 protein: CASSESRAGNEQYF
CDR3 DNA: TGTGCCAGCAGTGAATCCAGGGCTGGTAACGAGCAGTACTTC

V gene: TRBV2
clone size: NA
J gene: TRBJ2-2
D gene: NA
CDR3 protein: CASSVRADTGELFF
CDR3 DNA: TGTGCCAGCAGTGTGAGGGCGGACACCGGGGAGCTGTTTTTT

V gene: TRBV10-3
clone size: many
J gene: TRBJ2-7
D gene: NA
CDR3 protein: CAISVGTDFYEQYF
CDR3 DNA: TGTGCCATCAGTGTTGGGACCGACTTCTACGAGCAGTACTTC

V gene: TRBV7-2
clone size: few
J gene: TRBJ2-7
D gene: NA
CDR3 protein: CASSFLPLSSYEQYF
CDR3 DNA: TGTGCCAGCAGCTTCCTACCGCTTAGCTCCTACGAGCAGTACTTC

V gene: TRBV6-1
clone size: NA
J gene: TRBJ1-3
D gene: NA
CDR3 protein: CASLTRRSGNTIYF
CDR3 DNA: TGTGCCAGCCTAACCAGGCGTTCTGGAAACACCATATATTTT

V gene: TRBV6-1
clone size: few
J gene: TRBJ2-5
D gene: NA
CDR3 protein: CASSLGQFQETQYF
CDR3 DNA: TGTGCCAGCAGCCTCGGACAGTTCCAAGAGACCCAGTACTTC

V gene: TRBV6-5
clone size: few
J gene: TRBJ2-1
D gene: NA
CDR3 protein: CASSYYRDVSNEQFF
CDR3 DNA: TGTGCCAGCAGTTACTATCGCGACGTTTCCAATGAGCAGTTCTTC

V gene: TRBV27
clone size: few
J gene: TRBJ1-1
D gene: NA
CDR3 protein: CASSAGVVTEAFF
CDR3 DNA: TGTGCCAGCAGTGCAGGGGTGGTCACTGAAGCTTTCTTT

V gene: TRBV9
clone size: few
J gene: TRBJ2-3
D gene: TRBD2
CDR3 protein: CASSGRLAGGSDTQYF
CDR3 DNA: TGTGCCAGCAGCGGGAGACTAGCGGGAGGGTCGGATACGCAGTATTTT

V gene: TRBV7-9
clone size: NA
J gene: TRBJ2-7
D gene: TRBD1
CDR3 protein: CASSYLTGNEQYF
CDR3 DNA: TGTGCCAGCAGTTACTTGACAGGGAACGAGCAGTACTTC

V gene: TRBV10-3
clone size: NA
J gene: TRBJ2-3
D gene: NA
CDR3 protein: CAISESRDSTDTQYF
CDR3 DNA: TGTGCCATCAGTGAGTCGAGGGACAGCACAGATACGCAGTATTTT

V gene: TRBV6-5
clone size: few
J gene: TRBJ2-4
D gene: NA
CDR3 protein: CASSYSSELAKNIQYF
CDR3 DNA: TGTGCCAGCAGTTACTCGAGCGAACTAGCCAAAAACATTCAGTACTTC

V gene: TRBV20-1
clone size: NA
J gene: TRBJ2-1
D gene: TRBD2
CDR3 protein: CSARWAGGPRNEQFF
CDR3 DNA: TGCAGTGCTAGATGGGCGGGAGGGCCTCGCAATGAGCAGTTCTTC

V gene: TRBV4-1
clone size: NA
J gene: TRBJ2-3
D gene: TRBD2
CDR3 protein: CASSQGRASGRADTQYF
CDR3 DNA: TGCGCCAGCAGCCAAGGCAGGGCTAGCGGGAGGGCCGATACGCAGTATTTT

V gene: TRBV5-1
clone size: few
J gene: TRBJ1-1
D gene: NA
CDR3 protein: CASILDGGTEAFF
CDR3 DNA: NA

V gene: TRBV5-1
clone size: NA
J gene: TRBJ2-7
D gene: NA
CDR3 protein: CASSLSPGAGQYF
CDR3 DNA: TGCGCCAGCAGCTTGTCACCCGGGGCCGGGCAGTACTTC

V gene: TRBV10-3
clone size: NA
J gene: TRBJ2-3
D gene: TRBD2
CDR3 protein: CAISPEREGADTQYF
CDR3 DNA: TGTGCCATCAGCCCCGAGCGGGAGGGGGCGGATACGCAGTATTTT

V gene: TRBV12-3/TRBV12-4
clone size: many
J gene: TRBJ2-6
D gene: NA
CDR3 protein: CASTLSGANVLTF
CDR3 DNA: TGTGCCAGCACCCTCTCTGGGGCCAACGTCCTGACTTTC